Sequencing of this T cell receptor (beta chain) was carried out in a study of follicular helper T cells after annual influenza vaccination. About the research overall: For some subjects, blood spans the 2013-2014, 2014-2015 and 2015-2016 annual vaccinations. Broader study findings: Change in circulating plasmablasts correlated with ICOS+CD38+ cTfh clonality change.

Time point noted: 2015-2016 season, 7 days after influenza vaccination. In regard to this clone: Its antigen is not known.

In germline, CDR1 is SGHRS, CDR2 YFSETQ. The V end was cut by 4 bases, the J end by 2 bases, with 13 bases between. This CDR3 has 14 amino acids. Repertoires were generated with immunoSEQ multiplex PCR, while TCRdb's copy carries only in-frame clones and drops some. The sample has 8,500 to 11,000 clones, over 65% seen once; the top ten hold roughly 0.37%. This sample comprised CXCR5- memory CD4+ T cells sorted from blood, obtained 7 days after influenza vaccination. The chain combines TRBV5-1 with TRBJ2-7, with D possibly matching TRBD2 (6 bases). The TCR was taken from an adult who received the influenza vaccine. Written as DNA, the CDR3 is TGCGCCAGCAGCCTGGTAGCGGCTACCTACGAGCAGTACTTC. Translating it yields CASSLVAATYEQYF.